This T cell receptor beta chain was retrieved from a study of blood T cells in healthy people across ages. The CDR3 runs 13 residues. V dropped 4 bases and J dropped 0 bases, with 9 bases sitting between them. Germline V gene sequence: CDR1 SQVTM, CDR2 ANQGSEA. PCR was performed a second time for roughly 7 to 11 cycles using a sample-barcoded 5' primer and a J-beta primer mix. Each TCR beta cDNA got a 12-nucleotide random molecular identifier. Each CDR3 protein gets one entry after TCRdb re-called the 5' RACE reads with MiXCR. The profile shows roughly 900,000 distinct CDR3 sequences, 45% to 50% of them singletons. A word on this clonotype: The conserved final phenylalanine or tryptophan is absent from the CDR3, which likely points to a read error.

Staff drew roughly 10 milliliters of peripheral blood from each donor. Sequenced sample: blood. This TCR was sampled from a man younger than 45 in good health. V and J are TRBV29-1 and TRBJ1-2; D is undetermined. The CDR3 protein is CSVAGSSNYGYTS. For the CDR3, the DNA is TGCAGCGTTGCGGGCAGCTCTAACTATGGCTACACCTCC.